These 28 T cell receptor beta chains originate from one sample sequenced in a study of CD4+ T cells in melanoma. Sequenced by immunoSEQ multiplex PCR; TCRdb stores in-frame clones only, minus some. The sample shows approximately 20,000 clones, roughly four fifths of them seen only once. Material: cells from a culture (not recorded whether cultured in vitro). The source is a human donor with melanoma.

The table lists this clone with a few counts. The V call is TRBV6-5, the J call TRBJ2-7; D is ambiguous. Per germline, CDR1 MNHEY and CDR2 SVGAGI. Deletions cut 9 bases from V and 3 bases from J, with 12 bases between. The CDR3 is 12 amino acids. As DNA, the CDR3 is TGTGCCAGGCTGGTAGGGTACTACGAGCAGTACTTC. Protein sequence: CARLVGYYEQYF.

The chain uses TRBV15 and TRBJ1-3; TRBD1 matches 9 bases. Per germline, CDR1 LNHNV and CDR2 YYDKDF (reference sequence). The J segment lost 4 bases and the V segment lost 3 bases, leaving 4 bases of the junction unmatched. This CDR3 region has 15 residues. The CDR3 coding sequence is TGTGCCACCAGCAGGGGACAGGGTGCAGGAAACACCATATATTTT. This codes for CATSRGQGAGNTIYF.

The V gene is TRBV10-3, the J gene TRBJ1-2; 8 bases are a match to TRBD1. The CDR3 is 13 residues long. Losses at the gene ends were 5 bases for V and 4 bases for J; bases not matched to a gene: 3. The V gene's germline CDR1 is ENHRY and CDR2 SYGVKD. CDR3 bases: TGTGCCATCAGTCACACAGGGGGCTATGGCTACACCTTC. Amino acid sequence: CAISHTGGYGYTF.

CDR3 sequence reads: CASSLEVFNEQFF. The DNA of the CDR3 is TGTGCCAGCAGCTTAGAGGTGTTCAATGAGCAGTTCTTC. The rearrangement uses TRBV7-9 and TRBJ2-1, with D uncertain. V was clipped by 1 base and J by 6 bases, with 7 bases between them. The germline CDR1 and CDR2 sequences are SEHNR and FQNEAQ (reference sequence). The CDR3 has 13 amino acids.

This clone was observed a few times. V is TRBV19 and J is TRBJ2-7; D is undetermined. The CDR3 has 13 residues. Germline CDR1 reads LNHDA; CDR2 reads SQIVND (reference sequence). V shed 3 bases and J shed 7 bases, with 13 bases lying between them. CDR3 nucleotide sequence: TGTGCCAGTAGTATGGCCCGGGCTCGGGAGCAGTACTTC. Protein sequence: CASSMARAREQYF.

This clone has a handful of counts. J is TRBJ1-2 and V is TRBV28, with 8 nucleotides matching TRBD1. V trimming: 4 bases; J trimming: 4 bases; junction bases outside the gene matches: 2. The CDR3 covers 13 residues. Germline CDR1 MDHEN, CDR2 SYDVKM. CDR3 DNA sequence: TGTGCCAGCAGTTCGACAGGGGTCTATGGCTACACCTTC. Protein: CASSSTGVYGYTF.

The chain links TRBV7-3 to TRBJ2-3; 11 bases are a match to TRBD2. V lost 6 bases, J lost 7 bases, and 9 bases stayed unmatched. Germline V gene data show CDR1 as SGHTA and CDR2 as FQGTGA. CDR3 size: 15 residues. The chain's CDR3 is CASSPIAGGSYTQYF. The CDR3 nucleotides are TGTGCCAGCAGTCCGATAGCGGGGGGGTCGTATACGCAGTATTTT.

This clone has more than one count but fewer than ten. J is TRBJ2-3 and V is TRBV6-1; D remains ambiguous. Trimming removed 2 bases from V and 7 bases from J, with 10 bases in between. Germline-derived CDR1 and CDR2 are MNHNS and SASEGT. CDR3 length: 13 residues. The DNA for the CDR3 is TGTGCCAGCAGTGAAATAGATTCCCATACGCAGTATTTT. Amino acid sequence: CASSEIDSHTQYF.

The chain uses TRBV5-1 and TRBJ2-1, with TRBD2 matching over 8 bases. V dropped 4 bases and J dropped 5; count of bases not matched to a gene: 8. This CDR3 has 15 amino acids. Germline lookup yields CDR1 SGHRS and CDR2 YFSETQ. This CDR3 is CASSGIGGADNEQFF. In nucleotides, the CDR3 is TGCGCCAGCAGCGGTATCGGGGGGGCCGACAATGAGCAGTTCTTC.

The sample holds a few counts of this clone. V gene TRBV2 combines with J gene TRBJ1-1; 10 nucleotides line up with TRBD1. Unmatched junction bases numbered 10, after V lost 7 bases and J lost 5 bases. CDR1 SNHLY and CDR2 FYNNEI come from the germline V gene. The CDR3 is 15 amino acids. In nucleotides, the CDR3 is TGTGCCAGCAACTCTCAAGGGACAGGGGTTACTGAAGCTTTCTTT. This encodes CASNSQGTGVTEAFF.

V usage is TRBV19 and J usage is TRBJ1-3; D gene ambiguous. Trimming took off 4 bases at V and 3 bases at J, with 7 bases between the two ends. The CDR3 consists of 13 residues. Germline V CDR1 and CDR2: LNHDA, SQIVND (reference sequence). Here the CDR3 reads CASSNAYGNTIYF. The CDR3 bases are TGTGCCAGTAGTAATGCCTATGGAAACACCATATATTTT.

The chain has TRBV18 and TRBJ1-4; possibly TRBD1 for D (6 bases). Per the germline V gene, CDR1 is KGHSH and CDR2 is LQKENI. Trimming stripped 3 bases from V and 7 bases from J, with 12 bases between. This CDR3 region has 14 residues. The CDR3 reads CASSPNRAAEKLFF. Written as DNA, the CDR3 is TGTGCCAGCTCACCTAACAGGGCAGCTGAAAAACTGTTTTTT.

The V gene is TRBV2, the J gene TRBJ2-5; 7 bases fit TRBD2. V dropped 5 bases and J dropped 5; count of bases not matched to a gene: 5. Germline CDR1 reads SNHLY; CDR2 reads FYNNEI. This CDR3 is built from 13 residues. The CDR3: CASSREGRETQYF. DNA for the CDR3: TGTGCCAGCAGTAGGGAGGGCCGGGAGACCCAGTACTTC.

The chain has TRBV5-1 and TRBJ1-2, with D unclear. Germline V gene data show CDR1 as SGHRS and CDR2 as YFSETQ. The CDR3 length is 16 residues. Trimming stripped 4 bases from V and 6 bases from J, with 22 bases between. CDR3 amino acids: CASSVVSGSRGDGYTF. As DNA, the CDR3 is TGCGCCAGCAGCGTGGTTTCTGGCAGCCGTGGAGATGGCTACACCTTC.

In its sample, this clone was seen once. The chain employs TRBV27 and TRBJ1-2; D might be TRBD1 (5 bases). Germline-derived CDR1 and CDR2 are MNHEY and SMNVEV (reference sequence). The CDR3 length is 14 residues. V lost 3 bases to trimming and J lost 2 bases, with 10 bases between them. The CDR3 spells CASSLRGTNYGYTF. The CDR3 DNA reads TGTGCCAGCAGTTTGAGGGGCACGAACTATGGCTACACCTTC.

V and J are TRBV5-1 and TRBJ1-3; D is perhaps TRBD1 (6 bases). The V gene lost 4 bases and the J gene lost 0 bases, with 17 bases spanning the gap. This CDR3 has 17 residues. CDR1 is SGHRS, CDR2 YFSETQ, per germline. This CDR3 is CASSTHPDSYSGNTIYF. The CDR3 coding sequence is TGCGCCAGCAGCACCCACCCGGACAGTTACTCTGGAAACACCATATATTTT.

This chain links TRBV19 with TRBJ1-4; D is uncertain. From germline, CDR1 is LNHDA and CDR2 SQIVND (reference sequence). V was clipped by 10 bases and J by 8 bases, with 17 bases between them. The CDR3 length is 13 residues. The CDR3 sequence is CATRRAHGEKLFF. The CDR3 DNA follows: TGTGCCACCCGACGGGCGCATGGAGAAAAACTGTTTTTT.

This rearrangement joins TRBV5-1 to TRBJ1-2; unclear D gene. V lost 4 bases, J lost 10 bases, and 11 bases lay in between. Germline CDR1 SGHRS, CDR2 YFSETQ. The CDR3 totals 11 residues. The CDR3 DNA sequence: TGCGCCAGCAGCCCCGGGCACGACTACACCTTC. The encoded protein is CASSPGHDYTF.

The chain has TRBV27 and TRBJ1-2; D is unclear. V lost 1 base, J lost 2 bases, and 11 bases lay in between. CDR3 length equals 15 residues. In germline, CDR1 is MNHEY, CDR2 SMNVEV (reference sequence). In DNA, the CDR3 is TGTGCCAGCAGTTTATTTGGCGGAACGAACTATGGCTACACCTTC. Amino acid sequence: CASSLFGGTNYGYTF.

The chain employs TRBV7-9 and TRBJ2-5, with D possibly TRBD2 on 6 matching bases. The CDR3 consists of 16 residues. Germline assignment: CDR1 SEHNR and CDR2 FQNEAQ (reference sequence). V lost 4 bases, J lost 2 bases, and 17 bases lay in between. The CDR3, as DNA: TGTGCCAGCAGCTCCTTTGGGGGGATCCTTCAAGAGACCCAGTACTTC. Protein: CASSSFGGILQETQYF.

This clone was observed a handful of times. The same CDR3 is also encoded by other DNA sequences in this sample. The chain recombines TRBV30 with TRBJ2-3; the D is unclear. V was cut by 3 bases and J by 6 bases, with 13 bases left in between. Germline V gene lookup returns CDR1 GTSNPN and CDR2 SVGIG (reference sequence). The CDR3 runs to 13 residues. CDR3 DNA: TGTGCCTGGAGAGGAGTCTCCCTCGATACGCAGTATTTT. It codes for CAWRGVSLDTQYF.

V gene TRBV6-1 combines with J gene TRBJ2-1, with D perhaps matching TRBD2 (6 bases). The CDR3 loop spans 13 amino acids. V was cut by 6 bases and J by 10 bases, with 16 bases left in between. CDR1 is MNHNS and CDR2 is SASEGT in the germline V gene. CDR3 nucleotides: TGTGCCAGCAGGAAGTCCGCGGGGTACGAGCAGTTCTTC. Its protein product is CASRKSAGYEQFF.

The chain couples TRBV5-4 to TRBJ2-2; the D is unclear. Germline CDR1 is SGHNT and CDR2 is YYREEE (reference sequence). V was trimmed by 2 bases and J by 8 bases, leaving 7 bases between them. This CDR3 region has 12 residues. CDR3 nucleotides: TGTGCCAGCAGCTTCCTAGGAGGGGAGCTGTTTTTT. Its protein is CASSFLGGELFF.

The chain has TRBV25-1 and TRBJ1-5; no clear D. Trimming cost V 5 bases and J 5 bases, with 13 bases left between them. Per germline, CDR1 MGHDK and CDR2 SYGVNS. The CDR3 spans 14 residues. Written as DNA, the CDR3 is TGTGCCAGCAGTAAGGGCGGATTTGATCAGCCCCAGCATTTT. It encodes CASSKGGFDQPQHF.

This clone was picked up a small number of times. The gene calls are TRBV11-2 and TRBJ2-7; D possibly matches TRBD1 or TRBD2 (6 bases each). The CDR3 covers 15 residues. Germline CDR1 SGHAT, CDR2 FQNNGV. Trimming cost V 4 bases and J 6 bases, with 19 bases left between them. This CDR3 reads CASSSMLGGRGEQYF. Here the CDR3 DNA reads TGTGCCAGCAGCTCGATGCTAGGGGGGCGAGGCGAGCAGTACTTC.

Notes on this clone: Distinct nucleotide sequences in the sample also encode this CDR3. The V call is TRBV20-1, the J call TRBJ1-2, with unresolved D. The CDR3 extends over 11 amino acids. Trimming took 1 base from V and 5 from J, leaving 5 bases between them. Germline CDR1 reads DFQATT; CDR2 reads SNEGSKA (reference sequence). CDR3 region: CSARVGYGYTF. CDR3 sequence (DNA): TGCAGTGCTAGAGTAGGGTATGGCTACACCTTC.

CDR3 loop: CASSQDDNRDGMNTEAFF. CDR3 DNA sequence: TGTGCCAGCAGCCAAGACGATAATCGGGACGGGATGAACACTGAAGCTTTCTTT. The genes are TRBV4-2 and TRBJ1-1; the D gene is possibly TRBD1 (5 bases). The CDR3 loop spans 18 amino acids. Germline V gene lookup returns CDR1 LGHNA and CDR2 YNFKEQ. V was trimmed by 0 bases and J by 0 bases, leaving 17 bases between them.

This rearrangement joins TRBV7-9 to TRBJ1-3; 10 nucleotides align to TRBD1. This CDR3 has 17 amino acids. The germline gives CDR1 SEHNR, CDR2 FQNEAQ (reference sequence). The junction had 15 bases not matched to a gene; V was cut back by 5 bases and J by 8 bases. CDR3 in amino acids: CASSPQTGGSRVDTIYF. The CDR3 coding sequence is TGTGCCAGCAGCCCGCAGACAGGGGGCTCGAGAGTGGACACCATATATTTT.